These 2 T cell receptor beta chains came from one sample sequenced in a study of tumor-infiltrating lymphocytes in primary liver carcinoma (dated by TCRdb to the late 2010s). Data came from an Illumina HiSeq 2500. Using a constant-region primer and ProtoScript II reverse transcriptase, TCRbeta-specific cDNA was reverse-transcribed from about 460 ng total RNA. The TCRbeta libraries were prepared through three rounds of nested multiplex PCR following a slightly modified ARM-PCR procedure. Each of the first two PCR rounds ran for roughly 9 cycles using multiplex TRBV1-TRBV30 forward primers together with a Cbeta reverse primer. In-frame beta chains were kept once TCRdb had trimmed the public reads at Q25 with fastp and called clones with MiXCR. Every CDR3 protein is listed once, alongside the most common genes and DNA of its rows. The sample table records approximately 310,000 distinct CDR3 sequences; 60% to 80% of these occur just once. Together, the top ten hold 9% to 10% of the sample.

RNA from unsorted whole blood was extracted with TRIzol reagent, and germline DNA was obtained with the DNeasy Blood & Tissue kit. The sample consisted of peripheral blood. Receptor source: a man aged 35-49 years with primary liver carcinoma and hepatitis B virus infection.

This clonotype came up a few times. Sequence at one end of the junction differs from germline and may be a read error. The chain links TRBV11-1 to TRBJ2-1; D possibly matches TRBD1 or TRBD2 (5 bases each). CDR3 size: 16 residues. CDR1 SGHAT and CDR2 FQDESV come from the germline V gene (reference sequence). The CDR3 DNA reads as TGTGCCAGCAGCTTTAGGGACGGAGGCGCCCACAATGAGCAGCTCTTC. It specifies CASSFRDGGAHNEQLF. Looking up the rest from reference TRBV11-1 and TRBJ2-1 gives the full variable domain: EAEVAQSPRYKITEKSQAVAFWCDPISGHATLYWYRQILGQGPELLVQFQDESVVDDSQLPKDRFSAERLKGVDSTLKIQPAELGDSAMYLCASSFRDGGAHNEQLFGPGTRLTVL.

In the case of this clonotype: One end of the junction is discordant with germline, which a read error may explain. The chain joins TRBV11-2 to TRBJ2-7, with 9 bases aligning to TRBD1. The germline V gene encodes CDR1 SGHAT and CDR2 FQNNGV. CDR3 size: 14 residues. In DNA, the CDR3 is TGTGCCAGCAGCCCGGACAGGGGCTATGGCGAGCAGCACTTC. The encoded protein is CASSPDRGYGEQHF.